The source of this T cell receptor (beta chain) is a study of PD-L1 blockade in urothelial cancer. As to time point: pretreatment peripheral blood. From germline, CDR1 is SGHNT and CDR2 YYREEE (reference sequence). The CDR3 spans 15 residues. The V end was cut by 7 bases, the J end by 1 base, with 18 bases between. Generated by immunoSEQ multiplex PCR, the TCRdb table keeps only in-frame clones and is missing some. This repertoire shows some 38,000 clones, roughly 80% found once; its top ten account for around 15%. The material sequenced was PBMCs, taken around atezolizumab (anti-PD-L1) treatment. The chain is built from TRBV5-4 and TRBJ2-7, with D perhaps TRBD1 (6 bases). The receptor was derived from an elderly man with urothelial cancer. The CDR3 region is CASGKPGQTSYEQYF. For the CDR3, the DNA is TGTGCCAGCGGCAAACCGGGACAAACTTCCTACGAGCAGTACTTC.